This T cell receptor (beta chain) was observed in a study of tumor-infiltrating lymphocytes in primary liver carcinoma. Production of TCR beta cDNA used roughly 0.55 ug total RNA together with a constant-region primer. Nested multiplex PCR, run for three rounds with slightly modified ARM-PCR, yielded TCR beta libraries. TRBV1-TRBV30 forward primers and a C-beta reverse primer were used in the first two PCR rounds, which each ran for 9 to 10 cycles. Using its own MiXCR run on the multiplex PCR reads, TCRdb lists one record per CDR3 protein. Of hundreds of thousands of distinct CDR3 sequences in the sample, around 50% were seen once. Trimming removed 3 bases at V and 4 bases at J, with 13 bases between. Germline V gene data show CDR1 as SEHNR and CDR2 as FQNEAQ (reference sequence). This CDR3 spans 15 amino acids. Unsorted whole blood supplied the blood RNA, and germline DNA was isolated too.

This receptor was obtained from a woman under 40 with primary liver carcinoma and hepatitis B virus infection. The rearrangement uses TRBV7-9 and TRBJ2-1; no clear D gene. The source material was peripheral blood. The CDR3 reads CASSLTPQGYNEQFF. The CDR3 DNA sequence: TGTGCCAGCAGCTTGACTCCTCAAGGATACAATGAGCAGTTCTTC. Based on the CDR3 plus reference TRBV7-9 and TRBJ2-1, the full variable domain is DTGVSQNPRHKITKRGQNVTFRCDPISEHNRLYWYRQTLGQGPEFLTYFQNEAQLEKSRLLSDRFSAERPKGSFSTLEIQRTEQGDSAMYLCASSLTPQGYNEQFFGPGTRLTVL.